This is a list of T cell receptor beta chains from one sample in a study of shared clonotypes between healthy human individuals. Method: immunoSEQ multiplex PCR; TCRdb's copy keeps in-frame clones and lacks some. The sample lists 90,000 to 100,000 clones, less than 50% occurring once. Input material: PBMCs. These TCRs come from a woman in her forties in good health. Some clones in this sample may be carry-over from other donors' samples. Both conserved end residues are part of each CDR3. The order of the fields is J gene, clone size, D gene, V gene, CDR3 DNA, CDR3 protein. The D gene is left open where the match is weak. Some rows have no size entry. The others give once, few or many, or a class for an expanded clone.

TRBJ2-7,few,.,TRBV19,TGTGCCAGTAGTCAGACTATCGCCCCCTCCGAGCAGTACTTC,CASSQTIAPSEQYF
TRBJ2-7,many,.,TRBV1,TGCACCAGCAGCCACAAGCTTATAACTGCCCACTACGAGCAGTACTTC,CTSSHKLITAHYEQYF
TRBJ1-2,.,.,TRBV18,TGTGCCAGCTCTTCTGACGTCTATGGCTACACCTTC,CASSSDVYGYTF
TRBJ2-7,.,TRBD1,TRBV11-3,TGTGCCAGCAGCCCAAGGGACAGTCCCTACGAGCAGTACTTC,CASSPRDSPYEQYF
TRBJ1-2,.,TRBD1,TRBV5-4,TGTGCCAGCGGGCAGGGGGTCTATGGCTACACCTTC,CASGQGVYGYTF
TRBJ2-7,.,.,TRBV5-6,TGTGCCAGCAGCTTGGGCGGACTCTACGAGCAGTACTTC,CASSLGGLYEQYF
TRBJ1-2,many,.,TRBV11-3,TGTGCCAGCAGCTTAGTTGGACTACTTAACTATGGCTACACCTTC,CASSLVGLLNYGYTF
TRBJ1-5,few,TRBD1,TRBV19,TGTGCCAGTTGCAGGCAGGGGGATCAGCCCCAGCATTTT,CASCRQGDQPQHF
TRBJ2-7,.,TRBD2,TRBV7-2,TGTGCCAGCAGCTTGTATAGCGCGGGAGGGGTAGGCGAGCAGTACTTC,CASSLYSAGGVGEQYF
TRBJ1-6,few,.,TRBV18,TGTGCCAGCTCACCGGGGGGCGACGATTCACCCCTCCACTTT,CASSPGGDDSPLHF
TRBJ2-2,few,TRBD2,TRBV7-7,TGTGCCAGCAGCTTGCTTAGCGGGAGCACCGGGGAGCTGTTTTTT,CASSLLSGSTGELFF
TRBJ1-1,.,.,TRBV5-6,TGTGCCAGCAGCTTGTCTACGGCAAACACTGAAGCTTTCTTT,CASSLSTANTEAFF
TRBJ2-7,.,TRBD1,TRBV28,TGTGCCAGCAGTTTTCCCCGACAGGGTTATGGCGAGCAGTACTTC,CASSFPRQGYGEQYF
TRBJ2-5,.,TRBD2,TRBV18,TGTGCCAGCTCACCAGTCGGGGGGGAGACCCAGTACTTC,CASSPVGGETQYF
TRBJ1-5,.,.,TRBV18,TGTGCCAGCTACCGGGGGCCTGGGGAGCCCCAGCATTTT,CASYRGPGEPQHF
TRBJ2-2,.,TRBD2,TRBV28,TGTGCCAGCAGTTTATTGCCTAGCGGGAGTGGCGGGGAGCTGTTTTTT,CASSLLPSGSGGELFF
TRBJ1-2,.,TRBD1,TRBV6-6,TGTGCCAGCAGCCCAGGGGACAGCAACTATGGCTACACCTTC,CASSPGDSNYGYTF
TRBJ2-7,once,.,TRBV9,TGTGCCAGCAGCCCCCCCCAATCCTACGAGCAGTACTTC,CASSPPQSYEQYF
TRBJ2-5,once,.,TRBV19,TGTGCCAGTAGCCCAAGTCCCGCTCTAGAGACCCAGTACTTC,CASSPSPALETQYF
TRBJ2-7,.,.,TRBV5-4,TGTGCCAGCAGCTTGGAACGGGGAACCTACGAGCAGTACTTC,CASSLERGTYEQYF
TRBJ2-7,.,.,TRBV11-3,TGTGCCAGCAGCTTTGGGGCCTCCTACGAGCAGTACTTC,CASSFGASYEQYF
TRBJ1-5,medium-sized,TRBD1,TRBV28,TGTGCCAGCAGTTCTCGGACAGGGGGCATTCAGCCCCAGCATTTT,CASSSRTGGIQPQHF
TRBJ2-7,once,.,TRBV20-1,TGCAGTGCTAGAGCCGGCTACGAGCAGTACTTC,CSARAGYEQYF
TRBJ1-1,many,TRBD1,TRBV19,TGTGCCAGTAGTATAGATTTCGGACAGGGTTACACTGAAGCTTTCTTT,CASSIDFGQGYTEAFF
TRBJ1-2,many,TRBD1,TRBV7-2,TGTGCCAGCAGCTTAGCCCCGACAGGGTATGGCTACACCTTC,CASSLAPTGYGYTF
TRBJ2-3,.,TRBD2,TRBV7-9,TGTGCCAGCAGCTTAGGGACTAGCGGGAGAACGGATACGCAGTATTTT,CASSLGTSGRTDTQYF
TRBJ2-7,.,.,TRBV7-8,TGTGCCAGCAGCCCCTCACACGTCTCCTACGAGCAGTACTTC,CASSPSHVSYEQYF
TRBJ1-5,few,.,TRBV7-2,TGTGCCAGCAGCTTACAGGGCCTGAATCAGCCCCAGCATTTT,CASSLQGLNQPQHF
TRBJ1-4,.,.,TRBV6-4,TGTGCCAGCAGTGTCTCCTCCGACTTGGGAGAACTGTTTTTT,CASSVSSDLGELFF
TRBJ1-2,.,.,TRBV27,TGTGCCAGCAGTTTAGGGGGGGCAATGGTGCTAGATGGCTACACCTTC,CASSLGGAMVLDGYTF
TRBJ2-2,.,.,TRBV30,TGTGCCTGGAGTGTATCAGGGGTCACCGGGGAGCTGTTTTTT,CAWSVSGVTGELFF
TRBJ1-5,many,TRBD1,TRBV30,TGTGCCTGGAGTCTGGGACAGGGAGGTCAGCCCCAGCATTTT,CAWSLGQGGQPQHF
TRBJ2-7,.,TRBD1,TRBV2,TGTGCCAGCAGAGAACTGACAGGGTCCCTCTACGAGCAGTACTTC,CASRELTGSLYEQYF
TRBJ2-1,.,.,TRBV18,TGTGCCAGCTCACCAGACCTCACCTACAATGAGCAGTTCTTC,CASSPDLTYNEQFF
TRBJ2-7,once,TRBD1,TRBV30,TGTGCCTCTAACTCGGGACAGACCTTCGAGCAGTACTTC,CASNSGQTFEQYF
TRBJ2-3,.,TRBD2,TRBV10-3,TGTGCCACCAGCAGCGGGACTAGCACAGATACGCAGTATTTT,CATSSGTSTDTQYF
TRBJ1-6,.,.,TRBV30,TGTGCCTGGAGAACGGACGGAAATTCACCCCTCCACTTT,CAWRTDGNSPLHF
TRBJ1-4,many,.,TRBV6-1,TGTGCCAGCAGTGGGGTCTGGAATGAAAAACTGTTTTTT,CASSGVWNEKLFF
TRBJ2-2,many,.,TRBV30,TGTGCCTGGAGTCTAGGTCGAGTTGACACCGGGGAGCTGTTTTTT,CAWSLGRVDTGELFF
TRBJ2-7,many,TRBD1,TRBV2,TGTGCCAGCACTCCCTGGACAGGCTCCTACGAGCAGTACTTC,CASTPWTGSYEQYF
TRBJ2-5,.,.,TRBV30,TGTGCCTGGAGTCGGTTATCGGGCCCCCAAGAGACCCAGTACTTC,CAWSRLSGPQETQYF
TRBJ2-5,.,TRBD2,TRBV19,TGTGCCAGTAGTATTGAGTCTAGCGGCCGTTTCGGGACCCAGTACTTC,CASSIESSGRFGTQYF
TRBJ2-1,few,.,TRBV7-8,TGTGCCAGCAGCTCGCCTTGGGTAGCTAGCTCCTACAATGAGCAGTTCTTC,CASSSPWVASSYNEQFF
TRBJ1-5,.,.,TRBV6-1,TGTGCCATCAGTGAGTCGCGGAGAGCGAGCAATCAGCCCCAGCATTTT,CAISESRRASNQPQHF
TRBJ2-7,.,TRBD2,TRBV6-1,TGTGCCATCAGTGACACTAGCGGAAACTCCTACGAGCAGTACTTC,CAISDTSGNSYEQYF
TRBJ1-4,many,TRBD1,TRBV9,TGTGCCAGCAGCGTTCTCGGGGACAGCACGGGAAAACTGTTTTTT,CASSVLGDSTGKLFF
TRBJ1-1,.,.,TRBV4-1,TGCGCCAGCAGCCGAGGGACTTTCCCCAACACTGAAGCTTTCTTT,CASSRGTFPNTEAFF
TRBJ1-1,.,.,TRBV18,TGTGCCAGCTCCGGAGGGTGGAACACTGAAGCTTTCTTT,CASSGGWNTEAFF
TRBJ1-1,.,.,TRBV11-2,TGTGCCAGCAGCCCCCTTTCTGAAGCTTTCTTT,CASSPLSEAFF
TRBJ2-1,.,TRBD2,TRBV29-1,TGCAGCGTTGAGGGTAATAGCGGGAGGTGGGGCAATGAGCAGTTCTTC,CSVEGNSGRWGNEQFF
TRBJ2-5,once,TRBD1,TRBV7-2,TGTGCCAGCAGCTTGGTGACAGGGGGCAGGGAGACCCAGTACTTC,CASSLVTGGRETQYF
TRBJ1-2,few,.,TRBV7-2,TGTGCCAGCAGCTTGCAGGGATGGTATGGCTACACCTTC,CASSLQGWYGYTF
TRBJ2-5,many,.,TRBV11-2,TGTGCCAGCAGCTTAAGTTCACTAGATGGTGAGACCCAGTACTTC,CASSLSSLDGETQYF